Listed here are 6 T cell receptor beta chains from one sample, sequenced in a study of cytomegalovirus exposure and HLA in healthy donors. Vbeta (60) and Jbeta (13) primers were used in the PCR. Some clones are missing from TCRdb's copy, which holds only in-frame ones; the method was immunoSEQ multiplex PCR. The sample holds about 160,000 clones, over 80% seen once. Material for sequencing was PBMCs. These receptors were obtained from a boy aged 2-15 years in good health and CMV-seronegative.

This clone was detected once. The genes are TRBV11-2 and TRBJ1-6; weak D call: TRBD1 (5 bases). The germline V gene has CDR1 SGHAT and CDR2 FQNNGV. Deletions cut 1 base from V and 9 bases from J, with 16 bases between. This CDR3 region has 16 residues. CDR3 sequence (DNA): TGTGCCAGCAGCTTAGTTCCAGGGTTGGTCGGTTCACCCCTCCACTTT. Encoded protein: CASSLVPGLVGSPLHF.

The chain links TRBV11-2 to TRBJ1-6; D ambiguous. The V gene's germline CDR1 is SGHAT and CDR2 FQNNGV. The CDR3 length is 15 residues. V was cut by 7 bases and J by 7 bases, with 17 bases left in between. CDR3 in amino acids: CASTPPLRRNSPLHF. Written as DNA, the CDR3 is TGTGCCAGCACCCCCCCCCTGAGAAGAAATTCACCCCTCCACTTT.

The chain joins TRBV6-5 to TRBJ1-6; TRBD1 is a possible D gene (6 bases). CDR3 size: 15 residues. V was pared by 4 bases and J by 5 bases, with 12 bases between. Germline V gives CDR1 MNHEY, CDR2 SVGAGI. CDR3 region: CASSSGGQNNSPLHF. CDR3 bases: TGTGCCAGCAGTTCCGGCGGACAGAATAATTCACCCCTCCACTTT.

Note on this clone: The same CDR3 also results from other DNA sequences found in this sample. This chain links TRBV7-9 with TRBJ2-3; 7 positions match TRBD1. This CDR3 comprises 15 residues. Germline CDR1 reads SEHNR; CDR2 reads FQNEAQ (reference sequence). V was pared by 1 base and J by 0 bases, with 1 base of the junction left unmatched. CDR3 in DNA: TGTGCCAGCAGCTTAGGACAGGGAAGCACAGATACGCAGTATTTT. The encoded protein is CASSLGQGSTDTQYF.

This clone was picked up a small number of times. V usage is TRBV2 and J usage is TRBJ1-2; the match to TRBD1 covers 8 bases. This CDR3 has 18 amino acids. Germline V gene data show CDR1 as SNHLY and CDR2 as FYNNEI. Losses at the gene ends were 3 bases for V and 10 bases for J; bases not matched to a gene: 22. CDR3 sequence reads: CASSDYLGQGAPIRDYTF. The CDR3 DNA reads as TGTGCCAGCAGTGACTATCTGGGGCAGGGGGCGCCGATTCGAGACTACACCTTC. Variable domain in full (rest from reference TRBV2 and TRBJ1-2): EPEVTQTPSHQVTQMGQEVILRCVPISNHLYFYWYRQILGQKVEFLVSFYNNEISEKSEIFDDQFSVERPDGSNFTLKIRSTKLEDSAMYFCASSDYLGQGAPIRDYTFGSGTRLTVV.

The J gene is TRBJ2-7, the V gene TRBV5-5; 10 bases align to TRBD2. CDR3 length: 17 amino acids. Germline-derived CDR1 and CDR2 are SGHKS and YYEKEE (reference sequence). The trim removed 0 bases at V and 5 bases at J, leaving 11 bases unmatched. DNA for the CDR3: TGTGCCAGCAGCTTGGAGGCTAGCGGGAGCTTCGTGAACGAGCAGTACTTC. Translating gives CASSLEASGSFVNEQYF.